A single TCR beta chain is shown here with its context. The data belong to a study of identical twins. TCRdb redid the calling of the 5' RACE reads with MiXCR, one entry per CDR3 protein. The data contain some 500,000 distinct CDR3 sequences, under 25% of them singletons. Germline V gene data show CDR1 as MNHEY and CDR2 as SVGEGT. Trimming cost V 6 bases and J 0 bases, with 18 bases left between them. The CDR3 extends over 16 amino acids. These data were also reused for a study on T cells expressing NK-cell markers.

The clonotype comes from a woman aged 18-30 years in good health. Sequencing was done on a sample of CD4+ T cells sorted from blood. J is TRBJ2-7 and V is TRBV6-2 or TRBV6-3, with D possibly TRBD1 on 5 matching bases. The CDR3 spells CASSLNRQTYSYEQYF. Written as DNA, the CDR3 is TGTGCCAGCAGCCTTAACCGACAGACTTACTCCTACGAGCAGTACTTC.